The 31 T cell receptor beta chains given below trace back to one sample, sequenced in a study of blood T cell repertoires in COVID-19. Clones were sequenced by immunoSEQ multiplex PCR, and TCRdb holds only the in-frame ones, with some missing. The repertoire consists of around 480,000 clones, with approximately 90% occurring once and the leading ten covering 10% to 15%. Material: peripheral blood. These receptors came from a woman aged 45-65 years with COVID-19, enrolled during active disease.

The J gene is TRBJ1-2, the V gene TRBV6-5; no clear D gene. This CDR3 is 15 amino acids long. Germline lookup yields CDR1 MNHEY and CDR2 SVGAGI. Trimming took off 7 bases at V and 2 bases at J, with 17 bases between the two ends. This CDR3 is CASTVTGVENYGYTF. CDR3 coding DNA: TGTGCCAGCACGGTGACGGGAGTAGAGAACTATGGCTACACCTTC.

V usage is TRBV9 and J usage is TRBJ2-1; 9 bases line up with TRBD1. Per germline, CDR1 SGDLS and CDR2 YYNGEE. Trimming removed 3 bases from V and 6 bases from J; junction bases left unmatched: 10. This CDR3 has 16 amino acids. This CDR3 reads CASSAPNRGQFNEQFF. DNA of the CDR3: TGTGCCAGCAGCGCACCTAACAGGGGGCAGTTCAATGAGCAGTTCTTC.

Only one count was recorded for this clone. This specimen includes other DNA sequences encoding the same CDR3. The genes are TRBV15 and TRBJ1-2; D uncertain. Germline V gene sequence: CDR1 LNHNV, CDR2 YYDKDF (reference sequence). V gave up 3 bases and J gave up 4 bases, with 12 bases separating them. The CDR3 spans 14 residues. This CDR3 reads CATSRDRGRYGYTF. CDR3 in DNA: TGTGCCACCAGCAGGGATCGGGGTCGCTATGGCTACACCTTC.

This clone was seen a single time. V usage is TRBV3-1 (or the pseudogene TRBV3-2) and J usage is TRBJ2-1; possible D gene TRBD2, 6 bases. Germline loops: CDR1 LGHDT, CDR2 YNNKEL (reference sequence). The V end lost 1 base, the J end lost 8 bases, and 12 bases lay between the germline ends. The CDR3 spans 14 residues. CDR3 sequence: CASSQVGGMDEQFF. The CDR3 coding sequence is TGTGCCAGCAGCCAAGTCGGAGGGATGGATGAGCAGTTCTTC.

V gene TRBV2 combines with J gene TRBJ1-6; 11 positions agree with TRBD1. After removal of 6 bases from V and 7 bases from J, the junction contained 2 bases not matched to a gene. The V gene's germline CDR1 is SNHLY and CDR2 FYNNEI. The CDR3 contains 14 residues. The CDR3 protein is CASRRDRGNSPLHF. CDR3 bases: TGTGCCAGCAGAAGGGACAGGGGGAATTCACCCCTCCACTTT.

This clone appeared once. The chain links TRBV11-2 to TRBJ2-1; possible D gene TRBD1, 6 bases. Germline V lookup: CDR1 SGHAT, CDR2 FQNNGV. Trimming took off 5 bases at V and 8 bases at J, with 13 bases between the two ends. This CDR3 comprises 13 residues. CDR3: CASSIDRRDEQFF. The CDR3 bases are TGTGCCAGCAGCATTGACAGGCGCGATGAGCAGTTCTTC.

The chain employs TRBV19 and TRBJ1-2; D not resolved. The germline V and J ends were trimmed by 7 bases and 4 bases, with 16 bases remaining between them. The germline CDR1 and CDR2 sequences are LNHDA and SQIVND (reference sequence). This CDR3 has 14 residues. CDR3 loop: CASKNLSGSYGYTF. CDR3 bases: TGTGCCAGTAAGAATTTGAGCGGAAGCTATGGCTACACCTTC.

The chain couples TRBV27 to TRBJ2-3; D call uncertain. This CDR3 has 13 residues. Germline-derived CDR1 and CDR2 are MNHEY and SMNVEV (reference sequence). The germline V and J ends were trimmed by 2 bases and 5 bases, with 8 bases remaining between them. The CDR3 sequence: CASSLMTGDTQYF. CDR3 bases: TGTGCCAGCAGTTTAATGACGGGAGATACGCAGTATTTT.

This clone was seen a handful of times. This chain links TRBV27 with TRBJ2-3; 7 bases align to TRBD1. V lost 6 bases and J lost 3; bases outside the gene matches: 3. The CDR3 runs to 13 residues. Germline assignment: CDR1 MNHEY and CDR2 SMNVEV (reference sequence). CDR3 DNA: TGTGCCAGCAGAGACAGGGTGACAGATACGCAGTATTTT. Its translation: CASRDRVTDTQYF.

This clone was picked up one time. This chain connects TRBV6-1 to TRBJ1-2; 9 nucleotides line up with TRBD1. The V gene's germline CDR1 is MNHNS and CDR2 SASEGT. With 2 bases clipped from V and 5 bases from J, the junction kept 6 bases outside the gene matches. The CDR3 spans 15 residues. The CDR3 loop reads CASSESQGASYGYTF. DNA of the CDR3: TGTGCCAGCAGTGAATCACAGGGGGCGTCTTATGGCTACACCTTC.

The V and J genes are TRBV24-1 and TRBJ1-1, with D unresolved. The germline V gene encodes CDR1 KGHDR and CDR2 SFDVKD. Trimming pared 12 bases from V and 3 bases from J, leaving 16 bases between. This CDR3 comprises 13 residues. DNA of the CDR3: TGTGCCGCACGGGAGGGTGAGGACACTGAAGCTTTCTTT. Translated, it gives CAAREGEDTEAFF.

V gene TRBV25-1 combines with J gene TRBJ2-5, with 7 bases matching TRBD1. J gave up 5 bases and V 2 bases, and 11 bases lay outside the gene matches. Looked up from germline, CDR1 is MGHDK and CDR2 is SYGVNS. This CDR3 contains 16 residues. This chain's CDR3 is CASSEDRARRDETQYF. CDR3 in DNA: TGTGCCAGCAGTGAAGACAGGGCTAGACGGGACGAGACCCAGTACTTC.

This clone was counted a single time. This chain connects TRBV19 to TRBJ1-1, with D perhaps TRBD1 (5 bases). CDR3 size: 14 residues. CDR1 is LNHDA, CDR2 SQIVND, per germline (reference sequence). V was clipped by 6 bases and J by 1 base, with 12 bases between them. CDR3 in amino acids: CASSVDIENTEAFF. The CDR3 DNA is TGTGCCAGTAGCGTGGACATAGAGAACACTGAAGCTTTCTTT.

The chain joins TRBV13 to TRBJ2-5, with a weak D call TRBD1 (6 bases). The CDR3 spans 13 residues. V was trimmed by 3 bases and J by 1 base, leaving 6 bases between them. Germline CDR1 is PRHDT and CDR2 is FYEKMQ (reference sequence). The CDR3 is CASSFRGQETQYF. The CDR3, as DNA: TGTGCCAGCAGCTTCAGGGGCCAAGAGACCCAGTACTTC.

The V and J genes are TRBV12-3 or TRBV12-4 and TRBJ2-3, with D perhaps matching TRBD2 (6 bases). V dropped 1 base and J dropped 6 bases, with 8 bases sitting between them. The CDR3 spans 13 residues. This CDR3 is CASSLEDYDTQYF. The CDR3 nucleotides read TGTGCCAGCAGTTTAGAGGACTATGATACGCAGTATTTT.

The V and J genes are TRBV18 and TRBJ2-2; 9 positions match TRBD1. This CDR3 has 14 amino acids. After removal of 5 bases from V and 7 bases from J, the junction contained 5 bases not matched to a gene. Germline V gene lookup returns CDR1 KGHSH and CDR2 LQKENI. The CDR3 nucleotides read TGTGCCAGCTCAATGGGACAGGGCATCGGGGAGCTGTTTTTT. Protein product: CASSMGQGIGELFF.

The J gene is TRBJ1-6, the V gene TRBV4-1, with TRBD1 matching over 8 bases. Germline values: CDR1 MGHRA, CDR2 YSYEKL. V shed 3 bases and J 10 bases; nucleotides not matched to a gene: 11. This CDR3 is 16 amino acids long. The chain's CDR3 is CASSHRGQGLRSPLHF. The CDR3 DNA is TGCGCCAGCAGCCACCGAGGACAGGGTTTACGCTCACCCCTCCACTTT.

In its sample, this clone was seen once. This chain joins TRBV5-6 and TRBJ1-2; 7 bases match TRBD1. The CDR3 runs to 15 residues. The germline V gene encodes CDR1 SGHDT and CDR2 YYEEEE. The V segment lost 3 bases and the J segment 4 bases; nucleotides outside the gene matches: 9. The CDR3 DNA reads as TGTGCCAGCAGCTCGTCCGGGACAGACTTCTATGGCTACACCTTC. Its protein product is CASSSSGTDFYGYTF.

This rearrangement joins TRBV13 to TRBJ1-1; D unclear. This CDR3 has 12 amino acids. Between the trimmed V and J ends, which lost 5 bases and 7 bases, there was a span of 11 bases. Germline V gives CDR1 PRHDT, CDR2 FYEKMQ (reference sequence). The CDR3 sequence: CASSPVVLEAFF. The DNA for the CDR3 is TGTGCCAGCAGCCCCGTAGTCCTTGAAGCTTTCTTT.

This chain connects TRBV5-4 to TRBJ2-7, with 8 bases aligning to TRBD2. V gave up 5 bases and J gave up 3 bases; unmatched junction bases: 7. The germline V gene encodes CDR1 SGHNT and CDR2 YYREEE (reference sequence). The CDR3 has 14 residues. The CDR3, as DNA: TGTGCCAGCAGTCCCTCGGGACTAGACTACGAGCAGTACTTC. It specifies CASSPSGLDYEQYF.

V and J are TRBV6-5 and TRBJ1-1; the D is unclear. This CDR3 contains 14 residues. Germline V lookup: CDR1 MNHEY, CDR2 SVGAGI. The V and J ends lost 7 bases and 1 base respectively, with 13 bases between them. DNA of the CDR3: TGTGCCAGCATCCGGAGGGCAGGGAACACTGAAGCTTTCTTT. Protein product: CASIRRAGNTEAFF.

V usage is TRBV19 and J usage is TRBJ1-1; possibly TRBD1 for D (5 bases). Germline V gives CDR1 LNHDA, CDR2 SQIVND (reference sequence). This CDR3 contains 16 residues. Trimming left V 2 bases short and J 5 bases short, with 18 bases between. The DNA for the CDR3 is TGTGCCAGTAGTATAACACTAAGGGGTCTTGGAACTGAAGCTTTCTTT. Residues: CASSITLRGLGTEAFF.

The CDR3 bases are TGTGCCAGCAGCCCTCCCGGGACAGGGGCCTACGAGCAGTACTTC. Translating it yields CASSPPGTGAYEQYF. J is TRBJ2-7 and V is TRBV5-4, with 10 bases fitting TRBD1. The junction had 6 bases not matched to a gene; V was cut back by 4 bases and J by 2 bases. CDR1 and CDR2 from the germline V gene are SGHNT and YYREEE (reference sequence). CDR3 size: 15 residues.

Details on this clone: Relative to the germline gene, one junction end is altered; a read error may explain this. DNA of the CDR3: TGTGCCGGCAGCGTCCAGGGGCGTTCTGTCGGGGAGCTGTTTTTT. Its translation: CAGSVQGRSVGELFF. The rearrangement joins TRBV9 to TRBJ2-2, with D tentatively TRBD1 (6 bases). The CDR3 has 15 residues. Germline loops: CDR1 SGDLS, CDR2 YYNGEE.

The rearrangement links TRBV7-8 to TRBJ2-5, with 8 bases matching TRBD1. The germline V gene encodes CDR1 SGHVS and CDR2 FQNEAQ. The CDR3 length is 15 residues. V trimming: 2 bases; J trimming: 5 bases; junction bases outside the gene matches: 7. The chain's CDR3 is CASSLRVRGPETQYF. The CDR3 DNA is TGTGCCAGCAGCTTAAGGGTCAGGGGGCCCGAGACCCAGTACTTC.

J is TRBJ2-6 and V is TRBV5-1; D possibly corresponds to TRBD1 (6 bases). CDR1 is SGHRS and CDR2 is YFSETQ in the germline V gene. This CDR3 has 16 amino acids. V was clipped by 1 base and J by 0 bases, with 8 bases between them. The CDR3 nucleotides are TGCGCCAGCAGCTTGACAGGGAGCTCTGGGGCCAACGTCCTGACTTTC. Its protein product is CASSLTGSSGANVLTF.

The V gene is TRBV7-9, the J gene TRBJ1-1; D gene uncertain. The CDR3 loop spans 15 amino acids. From germline, CDR1 is SEHNR and CDR2 FQNEAQ (reference sequence). Trimming cost V 2 bases and J 6 bases, with 16 bases left between them. The CDR3 loop is CASSLRAPREAEAFF. CDR3 sequence (DNA): TGTGCCAGCAGCTTAAGGGCCCCAAGGGAGGCTGAAGCTTTCTTT.

The rearrangement uses TRBV7-6 and TRBJ1-1; 7 bases are shared with TRBD1. CDR3 length: 15 residues. Germline CDR1 is SGHVS and CDR2 is FNYEAQ. With 0 bases clipped from V and 5 bases from J, the junction kept 6 bases outside the gene matches. The CDR3 protein is CASSLAYRGRTEAFF. The CDR3 DNA sequence: TGTGCCAGCAGCTTAGCGTACAGGGGACGGACTGAAGCTTTCTTT.

The chain uses TRBV6-5 and TRBJ1-2, with no clear D. The CDR3 is 13 residues long. Germline loops: CDR1 MNHEY, CDR2 SVGAGI. V was clipped by 7 bases and J by 3 bases, with 12 bases between them. The CDR3 here is CASMRESDYGYTF. The CDR3, as DNA: TGTGCCAGCATGAGGGAATCCGACTATGGCTACACCTTC.

The chain carries TRBV28 and TRBJ1-2; 7 bases align to TRBD1. Losses at the gene ends were 7 bases for V and 3 bases for J; bases not matched to a gene: 8. This CDR3 contains 14 residues. Germline CDR1 reads MDHEN; CDR2 reads SYDVKM. CDR3 amino acids: CASTPTGLDYGYTF. CDR3 in DNA: TGTGCCAGCACCCCGACAGGGTTGGACTATGGCTACACCTTC.

V gene TRBV3-1 (or the pseudogene TRBV3-2) combines with J gene TRBJ2-5, with 7 bases identical to TRBD2. Germline V gene lookup returns CDR1 LGHDT and CDR2 YNNKEL (reference sequence). CDR3 size: 16 residues. With V trimmed by 1 base and J by 6 bases, 11 bases remained unmatched. In DNA, the CDR3 is TGTGCCAGCAGCCAAGGTTGGACTAGTCGCGGAAAGACCCAGTACTTC. Translated: CASSQGWTSRGKTQYF.